This T cell receptor (beta chain) was found in a study of T cells in Graves' hyperthyroidism and ophthalmopathy. Study-wide findings and caveats: Blood also contained most expanded thyroid clonotypes above 0.001. In simple terms, a model built on 13 V-J features told ophthalmopathy apart from stable hyperthyroidism.

Per germline, CDR1 SGHAT and CDR2 FQNNGV. The CDR3 has 13 amino acids. Trimming left V 5 bases short and J 9 bases short, with 14 bases between. This clonotype was detected ten times or more. Its specificity is unknown. At least 3 on the Clinical Activity Score was recorded for ophthalmopathy patients, who also had NOSPECS grade at least 4 and duration under 3 months. PBMCs came from 10 ml fresh peripheral blood. RNA transcripts were the template for amplifying TCR beta CDR3 regions. During a first-round RT-PCR of the TCR CDR3, the HTBI primer set was used. Using its own MiXCR run on the multiplex PCR reads, TCRdb lists one record per CDR3 protein. This sample has hundreds of thousands of distinct CDR3 sequences; around 21% occur once, and the top ten carry 30% to 40%.

The chain joins TRBV11-2 to TRBJ2-1, with D unresolved. The clonotype comes from a man aged 25 to 40 with Graves' ophthalmopathy. The sequenced material came from blood. The CDR3 spells CASSGQEYFEQFF. DNA of the CDR3: TGTGCCAGCAGCGGGCAGGAGTATTTTGAGCAGTTCTTC.